The clone carrying this T cell receptor beta chain was recorded a few times. Antigen: not known. TCRdb independently ran MiXCR on the 5' RACE reads; one entry per CDR3 protein. Among hundreds of thousands of distinct CDR3 sequences listed, approximately 15% were seen once. This sample is drawn from a study of T-cell memory formation after mild COVID-19. Overall study findings and caveats: Researchers could not confirm that second-wave clones peaking on day 37 targeted SARS-CoV-2.

V shed 4 bases and J 7 bases; nucleotides not matched to a gene: 7. This CDR3 is 13 amino acids long. CDR1 and CDR2 (germline): SGHDT, YYEEEE. The V and J genes are TRBV5-6 and TRBJ2-5; 7 bases are a match to TRBD1. The TCR sequence derives from a man younger than 35 who had mild COVID-19 (a few samples of this study predate the infection). Cell type and time point are not known. Sequences were obtained from PBMCs or a T cell subset sorted from them (not recorded which). For the CDR3, the DNA is TGTGCCAGCAGCCCGGGGACAGCGTGGACCCAGTACTTC. Amino acid sequence: CASSPGTAWTQYF.